This T cell receptor beta chain is drawn from a study of T cell responses to AZD1222 COVID-19 vaccine. Study-wide background: Analysis merged second doses at about 4 or about 12 weeks.

Trimming shortened V by 2 bases and J by 0 bases, and 7 bases separated the two germline ends. CDR1 is LNHDA, CDR2 SQIVND, per germline (reference sequence). The CDR3 runs 15 residues. Study observations and caveats: Following two doses of AZD1222, Spike-specific TCR breadth and depth rose.

A remark on this clone: Its cognate antigen is unknown.

Assay: immunoSEQ multiplex PCR; the TCRdb copy retains only in-frame clones and omits some. This sample has around 99,000 clones; approximately 90% occur once, and the top ten carry 5% to 5.5%. This sequence joins TRBV19 and TRBJ2-2; no definite D call. This sample comprised peripheral blood, obtained on day 0 of AZD1222 vaccination. This clonotype originated in an adult in good health. The CDR3 spells CASSISSSNTGELFF. Here the CDR3 DNA reads TGTGCCAGTAGTATATCGTCGTCGAACACCGGGGAGCTGTTTTTT.